The clone carrying this T cell receptor (beta chain) was detected once. The data belong to a study of cytomegalovirus exposure and HLA in healthy donors. This CDR3 is built from 14 residues. Trimming took 2 bases from V and 6 from J; bases not matched to a gene: 4. In germline, CDR1 is SGHRS, CDR2 YFSETQ. The PCR used 60 Vbeta and 13 Jbeta primers. The repertoire was sequenced with immunoSEQ multiplex PCR; TCRdb's copy has only in-frame clones and lacks some. The repertoire consists of hundreds of thousands of clones, with approximately 79% occurring once and the leading ten covering 0.22%. The sample taken for sequencing was PBMCs. The genes are TRBV5-1 and TRBJ2-1; 8 bases match TRBD2. This clonotype was sampled from a girl aged 2-10 years in good health and CMV-seronegative. CDR3 nucleotides: TGCGCCAGCAGCTTAAGCGGGAGCCGCAATGAGCAGTTCTTC. This gives the protein CASSLSGSRNEQFF.